The entry below describes one T cell receptor beta chain. Its antigen specificity is not known. Base qualities were left out, and no much larger clone turns up one base away. This entry belongs to a study of blood T cell repertoires in COVID-19 (dated by TCRdb to the early 2020s). Background on the whole study: Samples from collaborators originated in the United States, Italy and Spain and spanned both the acute and convalescent phases of COVID-19. The repertoires were made available in a free public database intended to serve as a resource for research on the immune response to SARS-CoV-2. Samples were obtained from the ongoing ImmuneRACE study (first 160 participants) and from roughly 1,300 subjects provided by 6 global collaborators. HLA class I and class II types, where available, came from metadata supplied by the sample provider rather than from assay-based typing. The material from the prospective study consisted of cDNA or gDNA derived from T cells, B-cell-depleted T cells, or PBMCs. Sample metadata almost always included a de-identified subject ID, COVID-19 status, age in years and sex. Deeply sampled blood TCRbeta repertoires from subjects exposed to, actively infected with, or recovered from COVID-19 were included in the dataset.

Collaborating institutions collected whole blood in K2EDTA tubes following their own protocols. For TCRbeta analysis, collaborator samples were shipped as frozen whole blood, as isolated PBMCs, or as DNA extracted from either sample type. The immunoSEQ Assay, a bias-controlled multiplex PCR, was used to amplify TCRbeta CDR3 regions from genomic DNA. The original methods were these. The number of nucleated cells in each sample was estimated by amplification of reference gene primers within the assay. To quantify the absolute abundance of each unique TCRbeta CDR3 rearrangement, sequence reads were collapsed and filtered. Productive Simpson clonality was computed per sample as the square root of Simpson's diversity index over productive rearrangements. TCRdb's version of the immuneACCESS table is confined to in-frame rearrangements and falls short of the full clone set. An unresolved V gene accounts for under half of the shortfall where checked; the remainder is of unknown origin. V, J and clone size are those of that table, while D and trimming were read from the DNA. The sample has about 250,000 clones on record, about 83% of them singletons. Clones ranked in the top ten supply around 8.9% of the sample.

Beyond this particular receptor, the publication reports: How much clinical and demographic metadata was included differed by source and by participant, and the metadata was provided uncurated.

There are 17 amino acids in the CDR3, from cysteine to phenylalanine inclusive. Only the CDR3 portion is preserved as DNA: 51 bases, with reading frame beginning at the first base. For this chain, trimming is 0 bases at the V end and 3 bases at the J end, and the number of junction bases without a gene match is 5. The chain is assembled from TRBV23-1 and TRBJ1-1; the junction holds 12 bases that match TRBD1. TRBV23-1 is an ORF, and what it does is uncertain. The sample was peripheral blood. The sequence derives from a man between 35 and 55 years old with active or convalescent COVID-19. The CDR3 sequence is CASSQSGQGAVDTEAFF. The nucleotide sequence reads TGCGCCAGCAGTCAATCGGGACAGGGGGCAGTGGACACTGAAGCTTTCTTT.